Included here is one T cell receptor beta chain sequence, with context. The antigen remains unidentified. The CDR3 loop spans 16 amino acids. The V end was cut by 4 bases, the J end by 1 base, with 12 bases between. In germline, CDR1 is SGHRS, CDR2 YFSETQ. The sample comes from a study of human T cells and chemical hapten exposure. For the study at large: Slight volume differences across pooled libraries mainly accounted for varying per-sample TCR yields. Findings and caveats of the study: The study found that DPC sensitization did not change TCRs above 1 in 1000 frequency. Versus controls, expanded TCRs had significantly more large CDR3 similarity clusters.

One entry per CDR3 protein results from TCRdb running MiXCR on the RACE reads. The sample shows about 190,000 distinct CDR3 sequences, about 25% of them seen only once. Time point denoted: patch test 3, about 24 weeks after DPC sensitization. Regarding treatment: therapeutic diphenylcyclopropenone sensitization with weekly scalp DPC. Ahead of applying each patch test, blood was sampled. This sequence was found in a woman aged 40 to 50 with alopecia areata. Some clones in this sample may be carry-over from other donors' samples. The sequences come from whole blood, collected in connection with sensitization to the hapten diphenylcyclopropenone (DPC). The V call is TRBV5-1, the J call TRBJ2-6, with D tentatively TRBD1 or TRBD2 (5 bases each). The CDR3 sequence: CASSPPGPSGANVLTF. The CDR3 nucleotides read TGCGCCAGCAGCCCCCCGGGACCTTCTGGGGCCAACGTCCTGACTTTC.